Listed below are T cell receptor beta chains from one sample, sequenced in a study of beta chain features in type 1 diabetes. Sequenced by immunoSEQ multiplex PCR; TCRdb stores in-frame clones only, minus some. Of 130,000 to 150,000 clones in the sample, 10% to 15% were seen once. What was sequenced was central memory CD4+ T cells from blood. The receptors originated from a man aged 18 to 30 with type 1 diabetes. CDR3s include the opening cysteine and the closing phenylalanine or tryptophan. Some rows mark clone size as missing; the rest say once, few, many or name a class of expanded clone.

abundance: NA
len: 19
j_gene: TRBJ1-6
v_gene: TRBV27
CDR3aa: CASSSRPGTGLERNSPLHF

abundance: NA
len: 11
j_gene: TRBJ2-1
v_gene: TRBV29-1
CDR3aa: CSVGFGSGGFF

abundance: NA
len: 15
j_gene: TRBJ1-6
v_gene: TRBV18
CDR3aa: CASSLEAMGNSPLHF

abundance: few
len: 14
j_gene: TRBJ1-1
v_gene: TRBV5-1
CDR3aa: CASSTGQENTEAFF

abundance: NA
len: 13
j_gene: TRBJ1-5
v_gene: TRBV30
CDR3aa: CAWTGRSDQPQHF

abundance: few
len: 15
j_gene: TRBJ1-2
v_gene: TRBV27
CDR3aa: CASSFKDGWSYGYTF

abundance: few
len: 16
j_gene: TRBJ2-1
v_gene: TRBV4-2
CDR3aa: CASSQDLDFAYNEQFF

abundance: few
len: 15
j_gene: TRBJ2-7
v_gene: TRBV18
CDR3aa: CASSPGTGNLYEQYF

abundance: NA
len: 13
j_gene: TRBJ2-2
v_gene: TRBV29-1
CDR3aa: CSVRLSLTGELFF

abundance: NA
len: 14
j_gene: TRBJ2-5
v_gene: TRBV11-3
CDR3aa: CASSPGGVQETQYF

abundance: NA
len: 16
j_gene: TRBJ1-5
v_gene: TRBV4-2
CDR3aa: CASSPLGQDSNQPQHF

abundance: few
len: 15
j_gene: TRBJ2-1
v_gene: TRBV5-1
CDR3aa: CASSLQGLGSNEQFF

abundance: NA
len: 14
j_gene: TRBJ1-4
v_gene: TRBV30
CDR3aa: CAWSTGQGNEKLFF

abundance: NA
len: 14
j_gene: TRBJ1-1
v_gene: TRBV10-3
CDR3aa: CAIRNRGINTEAFF

abundance: few
len: 14
j_gene: TRBJ1-2
v_gene: TRBV5-1
CDR3aa: CASSLGATAYGYTF

abundance: few
len: 17
j_gene: TRBJ1-5
v_gene: TRBV28
CDR3aa: CASSSSPSRVVRQPQHF

abundance: few
len: 16
j_gene: TRBJ2-3
v_gene: TRBV9
CDR3aa: CASSVALLQNTDTQYF

abundance: NA
len: 13
j_gene: TRBJ1-5
v_gene: TRBV2
CDR3aa: CASRGVAGQPQHF

abundance: few
len: 11
j_gene: TRBJ1-2
v_gene: TRBV29-1
CDR3aa: CSVLVGVGYTF

abundance: few
len: 14
j_gene: TRBJ2-5
v_gene: TRBV6-6
CDR3aa: CASRTGQGQETQYF

abundance: few
len: 15
j_gene: TRBJ1-5
v_gene: TRBV18
CDR3aa: CASSPPGGSNQPQHF

abundance: NA
len: 15
j_gene: TRBJ2-1
v_gene: TRBV28
CDR3aa: CASLPGTEFRNEQFF

abundance: NA
len: 14
j_gene: TRBJ2-5
v_gene: TRBV27
CDR3aa: CASSLNGPKETQYF

abundance: many
len: 15
j_gene: TRBJ2-5
v_gene: TRBV9
CDR3aa: CASSVAVGTQETQYF

abundance: few
len: 12
j_gene: TRBJ1-1
v_gene: TRBV5-1
CDR3aa: CASSYEGTEAFF

abundance: many
len: 16
j_gene: TRBJ1-6
v_gene: TRBV28
CDR3aa: CASPFLPPRRNSPLHF

abundance: NA
len: 13
j_gene: TRBJ1-6
v_gene: TRBV25-1
CDR3aa: CASRQDYYSPLHF

abundance: NA
len: 16
j_gene: TRBJ2-5
v_gene: TRBV13
CDR3aa: CASSRFGAGKEETQYF

abundance: many
len: 15
j_gene: TRBJ1-1
v_gene: TRBV27
CDR3aa: CASSSHRGRNTEAFF